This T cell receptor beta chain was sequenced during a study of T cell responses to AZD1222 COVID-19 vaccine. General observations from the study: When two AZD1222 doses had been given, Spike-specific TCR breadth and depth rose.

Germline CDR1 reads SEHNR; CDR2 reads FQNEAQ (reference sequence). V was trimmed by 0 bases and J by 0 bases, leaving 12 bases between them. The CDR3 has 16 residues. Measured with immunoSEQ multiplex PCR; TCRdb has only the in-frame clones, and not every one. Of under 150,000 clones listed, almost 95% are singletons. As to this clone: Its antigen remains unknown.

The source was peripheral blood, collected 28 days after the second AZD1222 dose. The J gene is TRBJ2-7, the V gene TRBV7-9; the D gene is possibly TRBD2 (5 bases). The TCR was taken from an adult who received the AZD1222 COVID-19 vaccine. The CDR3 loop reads CASSLAPRSGSYEQYF. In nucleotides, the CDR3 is TGTGCCAGCAGCTTAGCTCCGCGGAGCGGCTCCTACGAGCAGTACTTC. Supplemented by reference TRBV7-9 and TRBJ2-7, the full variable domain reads DTGVSQNPRHKITKRGQNVTFRCDPISEHNRLYWYRQTLGQGPEFLTYFQNEAQLEKSRLLSDRFSAERPKGSFSTLEIQRTEQGDSAMYLCASSLAPRSGSYEQYFGPGTRLTVT.